A single sample is the source of the 21 T cell receptor beta chains below, sequenced in a study of tumor and adjacent non-tumor tissue in lung cancer. The library came from three nested PCR rounds adapted from ARM-PCR protocols. Using its own MiXCR run on the multiplex PCR reads, TCRdb lists one record per CDR3 protein. The sample records about 90,000 distinct CDR3 sequences, 76% being singletons. RNA was extracted from bulk tissue without any cell sorting. This non-tumor lung sample came from over 3 cm beyond the tumor edge. The sample was distant non-tumor lung tissue. All receptors come from a woman aged 50 to 60 with non-small cell lung cancer.

On this clonotype itself: With a much larger clone just one base away, this may be a read error. The J gene is TRBJ2-3, the V gene TRBV20-1; TRBD2 agrees at 7 bases. The CDR3 runs to 13 residues. Germline V gene data show CDR1 as DFQATT and CDR2 as SNEGSKA (reference sequence). The CDR3 loop reads CSAPLARTDAQYF. The CDR3 DNA is TGCAGTGCGCCACTAGCGCGAACAGATGCGCAGTATTTT.

In its sample, this clonotype was seen a few times. At one end, the junction sequence differs from germline, possibly due to a read error. V usage is TRBV11-1 and J usage is TRBJ2-2; 7 nucleotides agree with TRBD2. The CDR3 extends over 19 amino acids. Germline V gene lookup returns CDR1 SGHAT and CDR2 FQDESV (reference sequence). CDR3 sequence reads: CASSPRDGGRTRRTGELLF. The CDR3 DNA is TGTGCCAGCAGCCCACGGGACGGGGGAAGGACTAGACGGACCGGGGAGCTGCTTTTT.

A remark on this clonotype: This CDR3 is missing its conserved last phenylalanine or tryptophan, likely due to a read error. This chain connects TRBV11-2 to TRBJ2-7; 9 bases map to TRBD2. This CDR3 has 15 amino acids. The ends lost 5 bases at V and 2 bases at J; junction bases unmatched: 7. CDR1 SGHAT and CDR2 FQNNGV come from the germline V gene. The DNA for the CDR3 is TGTGCCAGCAGCATCGGACTAGCGAGCACCTACGAGCAGTACTTA. Translation: CASSIGLASTYEQYL.

This clonotype was seen repeatedly, ten times or more. V usage is TRBV20-1 and J usage is TRBJ2-2; D is perhaps TRBD2 (6 bases). The germline V gene has CDR1 DFQATT and CDR2 SNEGSKA (reference sequence). The CDR3 is 16 residues long. V lost 2 bases and J lost 0, with 13 bases in between. This CDR3 is CSARRISGSNTGELFF. The CDR3 nucleotides read TGCAGTGCTAGAAGAATAAGCGGGTCGAACACCGGGGAGCTGTTTTTT.

This clonotype occurred a few times. The rearrangement links TRBV12-3 or TRBV12-4 to TRBJ1-1; D not certain. V lost 9 bases, J lost 0 bases, and 20 bases lay in between. This CDR3 is 16 amino acids long. The CDR3 DNA sequence: TGTGCCAGTAGTGTATCAGAGAGACTCATGAACACTGAAGCTTTCTTT. Translated: CASSVSERLMNTEAFF.

A word on this clonotype: An end of the junction does not agree with germline; a read error may underlie this. The genes are TRBV11-3 and TRBJ1-1, with D uncertain. The CDR3 runs to 14 residues. Germline CDR1 and CDR2: SGHNT and YENEEA. The CDR3 loop reads CTSSPDGRKTEASF. CDR3 DNA: TGTACCAGCAGCCCCGACGGCCGTAAAACTGAAGCTTCCTTT.

With respect to this clonotype: One junction end disagrees with the germline gene, perhaps due to a read error. The chain couples TRBV11-2 to TRBJ2-7; D call uncertain. This CDR3 is 14 amino acids long. Germline lookup yields CDR1 SGHAT and CDR2 FQNNGV. CDR3 in amino acids: CAGSLANTAYEQYF. In DNA form, the CDR3 reads TGTGCCGGCAGCCTGGCGAACACTGCCTACGAGCAGTACTTC.

This clonotype was observed at least ten times. This chain uses TRBV5-1 with TRBJ2-1, with TRBD1 identical over 9 bases. J gave up 10 bases and V 6 bases, and 8 bases lay outside the gene matches. The V gene's germline CDR1 is SGHRS and CDR2 YFSETQ. This CDR3 region has 13 residues. Here the CDR3 DNA reads TGCGCCAGCACCCCAGAAACAGGGGGCGAGCAGTTCTTC. Its protein is CASTPETGGEQFF.

This clonotype was seen once. This chain links TRBV29-1 with TRBJ2-3; D ambiguous. The CDR3 consists of 10 residues. In germline, CDR1 is SQVTM, CDR2 ANQGSEA. V lost 5 bases and J lost 10, with 10 bases in between. CDR3 DNA sequence: TGCAGCGTTCTGCGACATGCGCAGTATTTT. Residues: CSVLRHAQYF.

The V and J genes are TRBV20-1 and TRBJ1-5; D ambiguous. Per the germline V gene, CDR1 is DFQATT and CDR2 is SNEGSKA (reference sequence). This CDR3 has 13 residues. CDR3 bases: TGCTATGCTAGAGTTGATAGCAATCAGCCCCAGCATTTT. Its translation: CYARVDSNQPQHF.

Worth noting for this clonotype: This may arise from a read error, as a much more abundant clone is one base away. The chain employs TRBV24-1 and TRBJ2-1, with D possibly being TRBD1 (6 bases). Germline V gene sequence: CDR1 KGHDR, CDR2 SFDVKD. This CDR3 region has 16 residues. The CDR3 DNA follows: TGTCCCACCAGTGATTTGAAGGGGACAAGCTACAATGAGCAGTTCTTC. Amino acids: CPTSDLKGTSYNEQFF.

On this clonotype: At one boundary the junction diverges from the germline segment, which might be a read error. The chain is built from TRBV29-1 and TRBJ2-7; D is possibly TRBD1 or TRBD2 (5 bases each). This CDR3 has 14 amino acids. Germline lookup yields CDR1 SQVTM and CDR2 ANQGSEA. The CDR3 sequence: CSVIRGVSSYEQYF. The CDR3 DNA reads TGCAGCGTGATCCGGGGCGTAAGCTCCTATGAGCAGTACTTC.

Remarks on this clonotype: The conserved final phenylalanine or tryptophan is absent from the CDR3, which likely points to a read error. In nucleotides, the CDR3 is TGTGCCAGCAGTTATGGTTACAGCACAGATACGCAGTATCTT. This codes for CASSYGYSTDTQYL. The chain recombines TRBV6-6 with TRBJ2-3; D not resolved. V dropped 3 bases and J dropped 0 bases, with 7 bases sitting between them. Looked up from germline, CDR1 is MNHNY and CDR2 is SVGAGI (reference sequence). The CDR3 has 14 amino acids.

In regard to this clonotype: A much larger clone differs by one base, so this may be a read error. The rearrangement links TRBV19 to TRBJ2-1; no definite D call. Germline CDR1 reads LNHDA; CDR2 reads SQIVND (reference sequence). This CDR3 contains 11 residues. Trimming shortened V by 10 bases and J by 8 bases, and 12 bases separated the two germline ends. CDR3 DNA sequence: TGTGCCACCCTTCGTGCCGATGAGCAGTTCTTC. This sequence encodes CATLRADEQFF.

Worth noting for this clonotype: Germline and junction disagree at one end, which may indicate a read error. The J gene is TRBJ2-6, the V gene TRBV6-5, with no clear D. This CDR3 comprises 17 residues. Germline CDR1 and CDR2: MNHEY and SVGAGI. The CDR3 reads CASRYSSDNSGANVLTF. The CDR3, as DNA: TGCGCCAGCAGATACTCGAGTGACAACTCTGGGGCCAACGTCCTGACTTTC.

Of note for this clonotype: A much larger clone sits a single nucleotide away, making a read error possible. The genes are TRBV7-9 and TRBJ1-1; D gene uncertain. The CDR3 is made up of 11 amino acids. Germline V gene data show CDR1 as SEHNR and CDR2 as FQNEAQ (reference sequence). The CDR3 reads CASSINTEDFF. The CDR3 bases are TGTGCCAGCAGCATCAACACTGAAGATTTCTTT.

Comment on this clonotype: At one boundary the junction diverges from the germline segment, which might be a read error. The chain joins TRBV11-2 to TRBJ2-1; D remains ambiguous. The germline gives CDR1 SGHAT, CDR2 FQNNGV. This CDR3 spans 13 amino acids. The CDR3 region is CASSLVASNGQFF. The CDR3 DNA reads TGTGCCAGCAGCCTAGTGGCTTCCAATGGGCAGTTCTTC.

This clonotype was seen a single time. A read error may be the cause here, since a much bigger clone is one base away. CDR3 nucleotides: TGTGCCAGCAGCTCCCTCAGGGACTCCTACTACAATGAGCGGTTCTTC. Encoded protein: CASSSLRDSYYNERFF. The rearrangement joins TRBV7-8 to TRBJ2-1, with D perhaps matching TRBD2 (6 bases). This CDR3 has 16 amino acids. Germline CDR1 reads SGHVS; CDR2 reads FQNEAQ.

This clonotype was seen at least ten times. CDR3 sequence: CAIGRGYTEAFF. The DNA for the CDR3 is TGTGCCATCGGCCGGGGGTACACTGAAGCTTTCTTT. The rearrangement joins TRBV6-5 to TRBJ1-1, with D perhaps matching TRBD1 (5 bases). The CDR3 totals 12 residues. Trimming shortened V by 10 bases and J by 3 bases, and 12 bases separated the two germline ends. Germline V gene lookup returns CDR1 MNHEY and CDR2 SVGAGI.

Note on this clonotype: The germline gene is not matched at one end of the junction; a read error may be the cause. This chain uses TRBV4-1 with TRBJ2-5; TRBD2 might be the D (6 bases). The CDR3 runs 20 residues. In germline, CDR1 is MGHRA, CDR2 YSYEKL. CDR3 sequence (DNA): TGTGCCAGCCTTATTCCCAGCAGCCAAGGTGGAGGCGGGGCCCAAGAGACCCAGTACTTC. It translates to CASLIPSSQGGGGAQETQYF.

This clonotype showed up many times. CDR3 amino acids: CSVVGQGLPDFRTDTQYF. As DNA, the CDR3 is TGCAGCGTTGTTGGACAGGGGCTGCCGGACTTTCGCACAGATACGCAGTATTTT. The chain uses TRBV29-1 and TRBJ2-3; 9 positions match TRBD1. Germline-derived CDR1 and CDR2 are SQVTM and ANQGSEA. Unmatched junction bases numbered 15, after V lost 4 bases and J lost 1 base. The CDR3 runs 18 residues.